The clone carrying this TCR beta chain has a count of ten or more. The data belong to a study of T cells in Graves' hyperthyroidism and ophthalmopathy. For the study at large: Peripheral blood was taken when the disease was first diagnosed, before any treatment began.

Each patient was aged 18 to 65 and had newly diagnosed hyperthyroidism of under 2 months' duration. Amplification yielded TCR beta CDR3 regions, with RNA transcripts as the source. Using the HTBI primer set, a first-round RT-PCR was run on the TCR CDR3. Using its own MiXCR run on the multiplex PCR reads, TCRdb lists one record per CDR3 protein. The table records over 300,000 distinct CDR3 sequences, around 13% of them present only once. The CDR3 is 16 amino acids. Germline trimming cut 2 bases from V and 4 bases from J; bases unmatched to any gene: 4. Germline V gives CDR1 SGHAT, CDR2 FQNNGV. This rearrangement joins TRBV11-2 to TRBJ2-1, with 11 bases aligning to TRBD2. The receptor's source is a woman aged 55-70 years with Graves' hyperthyroidism. The specimen was blood. CDR3 residues: CASSLILAGVYNEQFF. The CDR3 coding sequence is TGTGCCAGCAGCTTAATACTAGCGGGAGTTTACAATGAGCAGTTCTTC. Complete variable domain (other parts from reference TRBV11-2 and TRBJ2-1): EAGVAQSPRYKIIEKRQSVAFWCNPISGHATLYWYQQILGQGPKLLIQFQNNGVVDDSQLPKDRFSAERLKGVDSTLKIQPAKLEDSAVYLCASSLILAGVYNEQFFGPGTRLTVL.